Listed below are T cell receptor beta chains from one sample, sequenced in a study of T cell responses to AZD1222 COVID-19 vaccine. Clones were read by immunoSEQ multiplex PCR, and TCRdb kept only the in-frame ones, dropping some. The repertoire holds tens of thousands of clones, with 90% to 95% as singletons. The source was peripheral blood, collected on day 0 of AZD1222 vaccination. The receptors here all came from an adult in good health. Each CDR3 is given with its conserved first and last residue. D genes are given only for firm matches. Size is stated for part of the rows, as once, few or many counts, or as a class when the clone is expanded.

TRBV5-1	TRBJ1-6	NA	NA	TGCGCCAGCAAGTTTGGGGGGGATTCACCCCTCCACTTT	CASKFGGDSPLHF
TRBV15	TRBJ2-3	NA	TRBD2	TGTGCCACCAGCAGAGGGGTAGCGGGGGGACTAGCGGGAGATACGCAGTATTTT	CATSRGVAGGLAGDTQYF
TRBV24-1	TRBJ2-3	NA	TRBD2	TGTGCCACCAGTGATCAGACTAGCGGGTTTAGCACAGATACGCAGTATTTT	CATSDQTSGFSTDTQYF
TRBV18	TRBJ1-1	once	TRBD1	TGTGCCAGCTCGGTAAGACAGGGGATAGACGCTGAAGCTTTCTTT	CASSVRQGIDAEAFF
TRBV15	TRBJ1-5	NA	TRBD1	TGTGCCACCAGCAGTGGACAGGGCTCCTATAGCAATCAGCCCCAGCATTTT	CATSSGQGSYSNQPQHF
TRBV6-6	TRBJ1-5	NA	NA	TGTGCCAGCAGTTACTCAGGCAGGGGCAATCAGCCCCAGCATTTT	CASSYSGRGNQPQHF
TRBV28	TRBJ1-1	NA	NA	TGTGCCAGCAGTTTGAGGTCTCCGGGGACTGAAGCTTTCTTT	CASSLRSPGTEAFF
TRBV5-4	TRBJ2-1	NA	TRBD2	TGTGCCAGCAGCGGCGCCATAGCGGGGGGGTACAATGAGCAGTTCTTC	CASSGAIAGGYNEQFF
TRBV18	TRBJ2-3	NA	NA	TGTGCCAGCTCACCAACTAGCTTCACAGATACGCAGTATTTT	CASSPTSFTDTQYF
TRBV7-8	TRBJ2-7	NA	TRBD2	TGTGCCAGCAGCTTAGCGGGCTCGGGTAGCGGGGGGACTCGGTACGAGCAGTACTTC	CASSLAGSGSGGTRYEQYF
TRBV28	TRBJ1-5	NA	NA	TGTGCCAGCAGCCGACAGGAGGGGCAGGTCCAGCCCCAGCATTTT	CASSRQEGQVQPQHF
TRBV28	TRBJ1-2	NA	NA	TGTGCCAGCAGTCCGTACCTACATGGCTACACCTTC	CASSPYLHGYTF
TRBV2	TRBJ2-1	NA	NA	TGTGCCAGCAGTAAGGGGGAAAGCTCCTACAATGAGCAGTTCTTC	CASSKGESSYNEQFF
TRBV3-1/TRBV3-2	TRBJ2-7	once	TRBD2	TGTGCCAGCAGCCCGGGACTAGCGGGGGGCATTCGCCCTCTCGAGCAGTACTTC	CASSPGLAGGIRPLEQYF
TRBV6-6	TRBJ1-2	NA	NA	TGTGCCAGCAGCTTAGGCCCGTCTATCTATGGCTACACCTTC	CASSLGPSIYGYTF
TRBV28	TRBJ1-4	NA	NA	TGTGCCAGCACGCCCCCACCAGCCGCCGGGGAAAAACTGTTTTTT	CASTPPPAAGEKLFF
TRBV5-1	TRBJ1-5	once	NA	TGCGCCAGCAGTTTGGCATCAGGGGGCAATCAGCCCCAGCATTTT	CASSLASGGNQPQHF
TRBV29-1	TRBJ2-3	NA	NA	TGCAGCGTTCGATGGGGTCGCACAGATACGCAGTATTTT	CSVRWGRTDTQYF
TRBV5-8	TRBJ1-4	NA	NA	TGTGCCAGCAGCCTCCGCCCCCAGCGTAATGAAAAACTGTTTTTT	CASSLRPQRNEKLFF
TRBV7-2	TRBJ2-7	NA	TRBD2	TGTGCCAGCAGCTTAGGAAACCTAGCGGCCCTCTACGAGCAGTACTTC	CASSLGNLAALYEQYF
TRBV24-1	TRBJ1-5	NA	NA	TGTGCCACGGAAAACCCCGGGCAGCCCCAGCATTTT	CATENPGQPQHF
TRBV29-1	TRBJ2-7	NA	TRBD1	TGCAGCGTTGAAGATTCCGACAGGGACGGGTACGAGCAGTACTTC	CSVEDSDRDGYEQYF
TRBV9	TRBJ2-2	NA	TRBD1	TGTGCCAGCAGCGCAGACAGGGGTATCGGGGAGCTGTTTTTT	CASSADRGIGELFF
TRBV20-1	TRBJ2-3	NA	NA	TGCAGTGCTAGTAGGAGGACCGGGGCAGATACGCAGTATTTT	CSASRRTGADTQYF
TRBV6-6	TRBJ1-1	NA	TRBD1	TGTGCCAGCAGTTCCTACAGGGGCACTGAAGCTTTCTTT	CASSSYRGTEAFF
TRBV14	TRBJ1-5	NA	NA	TGTGCCAGCAGCGCGGAGGGCAATCAGCCCCAGCATTTT	CASSAEGNQPQHF
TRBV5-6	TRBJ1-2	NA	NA	TGTGCCAGCAGCTGGACAAAAAACTATGGCTACACCTTC	CASSWTKNYGYTF
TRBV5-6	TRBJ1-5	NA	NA	TGTGCCAGCAGCTCAGGACGGGATCAGCCCCAGCATTTT	CASSSGRDQPQHF
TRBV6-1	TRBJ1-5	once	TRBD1	TGTGCCAGCAGTGAAGTTCGGACAGGGAAAAATCAGCCCCAGCATTTT	CASSEVRTGKNQPQHF
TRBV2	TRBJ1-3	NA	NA	TGTGCCAGCAGCCCCCAACAGGGTGTATGGGGAAACACCATATATTTT	CASSPQQGVWGNTIYF
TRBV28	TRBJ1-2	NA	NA	TGTGCCAGCAGTACAACAGGGGGCTACACCTTC	CASSTTGGYTF
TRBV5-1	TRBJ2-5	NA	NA	TGCGCCAGCAGCTTGAAGTCTAGACAAGAGACCCAGTACTTC	CASSLKSRQETQYF
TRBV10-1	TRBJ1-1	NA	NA	TGCGCCAGCAGTGGGGGGGTTGGAGACACTGAAGCTTTCTTT	CASSGGVGDTEAFF
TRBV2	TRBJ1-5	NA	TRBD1	TGTGCCAGCACTCCTTCCGGGACAGGGGGCACACGTAGCAATCAGCCCCAGCATTTT	CASTPSGTGGTRSNQPQHF
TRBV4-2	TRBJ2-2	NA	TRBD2	TGTGCCAGCAGCCAAGATCTTAGCGGGGCGGGGGAGCTGTTTTTT	CASSQDLSGAGELFF
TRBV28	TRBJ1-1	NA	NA	TGTGCCAGCTCGACGGAGGAGGTGGAAGCTTTCTTT	CASSTEEVEAFF
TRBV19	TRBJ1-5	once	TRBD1	TGTGCCAGTAGACCCCTGCCCGGGACAGGGATGAATCAGCCCCAGCATTTT	CASRPLPGTGMNQPQHF
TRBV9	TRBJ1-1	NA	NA	TGTGCCAGCAGCGCGAACAGGGTGAACACTGAAGCTTTCTTT	CASSANRVNTEAFF
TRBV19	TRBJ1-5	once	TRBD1	TGTGCCAGTAGTATAGATGTGGAACAGGGGGGATTATATAGCAATCAGCCCCAGCATTTT	CASSIDVEQGGLYSNQPQHF
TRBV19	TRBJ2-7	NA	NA	TGTGCCAGTAGTATAGATTGGGTAACTGAGCAGTACTTC	CASSIDWVTEQYF
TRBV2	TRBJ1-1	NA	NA	TGTGCCAGCGAGCTAATGGGGAACACTGAAGCTTTCTTT	CASELMGNTEAFF
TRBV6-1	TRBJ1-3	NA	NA	TGTGCCAGCAGTGAGGCGTCAGGGACTGGAAACACCATATATTTT	CASSEASGTGNTIYF
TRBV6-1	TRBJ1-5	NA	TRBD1	TGTGCCAGCAGTGCGGGGACAGTTTCCCATAGCAATCAGCCCCAGCATTTT	CASSAGTVSHSNQPQHF
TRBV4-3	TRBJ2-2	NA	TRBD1	TGCGCCAGCAGCCAACAGACAGGGTTCGGGGAGCTGTTTTTT	CASSQQTGFGELFF
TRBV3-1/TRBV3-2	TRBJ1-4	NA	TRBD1	TGTGCCAGCAGCCAAGTGACAGGGCATAATGAAAAACTGTTTTTT	CASSQVTGHNEKLFF
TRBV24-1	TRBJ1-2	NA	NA	TGTGCCACCAGTGACTTGGGACACCACTATGGCTACACCTTC	CATSDLGHHYGYTF
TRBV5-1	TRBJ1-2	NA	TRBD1	TGCGCCAGCAGCTTCGACAGGGTGGAACCTTTCTATGGCTACACCTTC	CASSFDRVEPFYGYTF
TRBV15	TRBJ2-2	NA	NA	TGTGCCACCAGTCTAAGGCAGGGGAACACCGGGGAGCTGTTTTTT	CATSLRQGNTGELFF
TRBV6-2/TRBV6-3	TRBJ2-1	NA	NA	TGTGCCAGCAGTAAAACGGGGGTAGGTGAGCAGTTCTTC	CASSKTGVGEQFF
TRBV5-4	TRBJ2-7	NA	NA	TGTGCCAGCAGCTTTCGAACCTCCTACGAGCAGTACTTC	CASSFRTSYEQYF
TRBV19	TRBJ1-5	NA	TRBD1	TGTGCCAGTAAGGGACAGGAGTCCAATCAGCCCCAGCATTTT	CASKGQESNQPQHF
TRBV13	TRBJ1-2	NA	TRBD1	TGTGCCAGCAGCTTAGCAGGGCAGGGGGATTTGGGCTATGGCTACACCTTC	CASSLAGQGDLGYGYTF
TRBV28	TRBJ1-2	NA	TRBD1	TGTGCCAGCAGTTCGACAGGGGAGGACTATGGCTACACCTTC	CASSSTGEDYGYTF